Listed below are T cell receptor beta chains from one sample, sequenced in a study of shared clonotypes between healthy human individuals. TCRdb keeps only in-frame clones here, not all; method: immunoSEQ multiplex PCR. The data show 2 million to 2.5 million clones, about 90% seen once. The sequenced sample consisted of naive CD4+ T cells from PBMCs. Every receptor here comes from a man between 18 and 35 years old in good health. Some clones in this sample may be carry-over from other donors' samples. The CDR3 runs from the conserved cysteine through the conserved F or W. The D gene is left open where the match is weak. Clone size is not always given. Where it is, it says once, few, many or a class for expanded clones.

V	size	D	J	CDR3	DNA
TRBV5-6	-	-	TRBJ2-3	CASSQSDGSSTDTQYF	TGTGCCAGCAGCCAGTCGGACGGTTCTAGCACAGATACGCAGTATTTT
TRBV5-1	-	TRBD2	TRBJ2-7	CASSLLAGVAVEQYF	TGCGCCAGCAGCTTACTAGCGGGAGTTGCGGTCGAGCAGTACTTC
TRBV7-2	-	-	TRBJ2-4	CASSRRGADKNIQYF	TGTGCCAGCAGCCGGCGAGGGGCTGACAAAAACATTCAGTACTTC
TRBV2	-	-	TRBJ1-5	CASSERGYSNQPQHF	TGTGCCAGCAGTGAACGGGGGTATAGCAATCAGCCCCAGCATTTT
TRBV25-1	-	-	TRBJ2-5	CASSEPGHQETQYF	TGTGCCAGCAGTGAACCAGGGCACCAAGAGACCCAGTACTTC
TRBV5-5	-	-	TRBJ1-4	CASSSIRGSNEKLFF	TGTGCCAGCAGCTCGATCCGGGGGTCTAATGAAAAACTGTTTTTT
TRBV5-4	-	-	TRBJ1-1	CASSLVGGYTEAFF	TGTGCCAGCAGCTTGGTCGGGGGCTACACTGAAGCTTTCTTT
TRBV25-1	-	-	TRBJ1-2	CASSVPGYGYTF	TGTGCCAGCAGTGTACCCGGCTATGGCTACACCTTC
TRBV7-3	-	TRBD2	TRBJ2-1	CASSLIPRLPGAGNEQFF	TGTGCCAGCAGCTTAATCCCGAGGCTGCCGGGAGCGGGAAATGAGCAGTTCTTC
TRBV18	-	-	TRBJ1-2	CASSPVFGIAGYTF	TGTGCCAGCTCACCAGTCTTCGGGATCGCTGGCTACACCTTC
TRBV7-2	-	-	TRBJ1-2	CASSSGGAHYGYTF	TGTGCCAGCAGCTCAGGAGGCGCCCACTATGGCTACACCTTC
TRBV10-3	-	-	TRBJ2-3	CAISVGISTDTQYF	TGTGCCATCAGTGTAGGGATTAGCACAGATACGCAGTATTTT
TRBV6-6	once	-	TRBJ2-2	CASSYSKGNTGELFF	TGTGCCAGCAGTTACTCGAAGGGGAACACCGGGGAGCTGTTTTTT